This T cell receptor beta chain came from a study of cytomegalovirus exposure and HLA in healthy donors. Across the study: Earlier, 110 million or so unique TCR beta sequences were recovered from approximately 200 million T cells by an analysis.

PCR was performed using 60 Vbeta and 13 Jbeta primers. Here immunoSEQ multiplex PCR was the method, and the copy in TCRdb shows in-frame clones only, minus some. The sample has roughly 100,000 clones, 75% to 90% seen once. Looked up from germline, CDR1 is PRHDT and CDR2 is FYEKMQ (reference sequence). The junction had 9 bases not matched to a gene; V was cut back by 0 bases and J by 8 bases. The CDR3 consists of 16 residues. This sequence originates from a man aged 35-49 years in good health and CMV-seronegative. This chain links TRBV13 with TRBJ2-1; 8 bases match TRBD1. Sequenced material: PBMCs. The CDR3 loop reads CASSLGHGQGVHEQFF. DNA for the CDR3: TGTGCCAGCAGCTTAGGCCACGGACAGGGTGTCCATGAGCAGTTCTTC.